These T cell receptor beta chains were read from a single sample in a study of cytomegalovirus exposure and HLA in healthy donors. Method: immunoSEQ multiplex PCR; TCRdb's copy keeps in-frame clones and lacks some. The sample lists 90,000 or so clones; 85% were seen once. Sequencing was carried out using PBMCs. The origin of the receptors is a man between 18 and 35 years old in good health and CMV-seropositive. CDR3s include the opening cysteine and the closing phenylalanine or tryptophan. A D gene is named only where the DNA matches it firmly. Size tells how often a clone was seen (once, few, many) or the class of an expanded clone, and some rows leave it out.

clone size | D gene | J gene | V gene | CDR3 protein
few | TRBD1 | TRBJ1-2 | TRBV7-9 | CASSRGRPGQGDLYGYTF
NA | NA | TRBJ2-5 | TRBV6-5 | CASSYSTGGKETQYF
NA | TRBD1 | TRBJ2-2 | TRBV6-6 | CASSPGQGLPVGELFF
NA | TRBD2 | TRBJ2-1 | TRBV13 | CASSPRIAGRGNEQFF
NA | NA | TRBJ1-4 | TRBV30 | CAWSVQWGRNEKLFF
NA | NA | TRBJ2-7 | TRBV30 | CAWSAFSVGNYEQYF
NA | NA | TRBJ2-7 | TRBV4-1 | CASSQAGFEAYEQYF
NA | NA | TRBJ2-5 | TRBV29-1 | CSVEVWTAQRGETQYF
NA | NA | TRBJ1-5 | TRBV5-5 | CASSLGGGYSNQPQHF
NA | NA | TRBJ2-7 | TRBV5-1 | CASSSSVPTPDEQYF
NA | TRBD1 | TRBJ2-1 | TRBV7-2 | CASSKLQGAYEQFF
NA | NA | TRBJ2-5 | TRBV5-1 | CASSLFGGAAGGETQYF
NA | NA | TRBJ2-2 | TRBV19 | CASSKWRGQETGELFF
once | NA | TRBJ2-1 | TRBV29-1 | CSVDAGLVGSHNEQFF
NA | NA | TRBJ2-1 | TRBV27 | CASSSAGPYNEQFF
NA | NA | TRBJ1-2 | TRBV18 | CASSPQHRDYGYTF
NA | NA | TRBJ2-2 | TRBV10-3 | CASSVSGRESPANTGELFF
NA | NA | TRBJ2-1 | TRBV6-6 | CASSYTGEWYNEQFF
NA | TRBD2 | TRBJ2-5 | TRBV2 | CASSEGGGETQYF
NA | NA | TRBJ1-5 | TRBV19 | CASSMRGYSNQPQHF
NA | NA | TRBJ2-7 | TRBV2 | CASNGQSYEQYF
NA | TRBD2 | TRBJ2-2 | TRBV29-1 | CSVLAGGGNTGELFF
NA | TRBD2 | TRBJ2-4 | TRBV6-1 | CASSGLGLAGGLKNIQYF
NA | NA | TRBJ1-2 | TRBV29-1 | CSVDRGLGYYGYTF
NA | NA | TRBJ2-7 | TRBV4-1 | CASSQDRDYEQYF
NA | TRBD2 | TRBJ2-3 | TRBV27 | CASLTKTESGRKVDTQYF
NA | NA | TRBJ1-3 | TRBV5-4 | CASSLDQGLGNTIYF
once | TRBD2 | TRBJ2-1 | TRBV4-2 | CASSGKREGPHNEQFF
NA | TRBD1 | TRBJ2-7 | TRBV9 | CASSPQTGFYEQYF
NA | NA | TRBJ2-7 | TRBV21-1 | CASSKTSGTYEQYF
NA | NA | TRBJ2-7 | TRBV7-6 | CASSLAPGLRMTRYEQYF
NA | NA | TRBJ2-1 | TRBV10-1 | CASSGAASYNEQFF
once | TRBD1 | TRBJ2-7 | TRBV6-5 | CASSYNRGNSYEQYF
NA | NA | TRBJ1-2 | TRBV2 | CASIAVTEPTGGYTF
NA | TRBD2 | TRBJ2-7 | TRBV5-1 | CASAPRGGAYEQYF
NA | TRBD2 | TRBJ2-7 | TRBV6-1 | CASSEGRTSVNF
NA | NA | TRBJ1-2 | TRBV27 | CASSGGTTYGYTF
NA | NA | TRBJ2-4 | TRBV11-2 | CASSLVIKNIQYF
few | NA | TRBJ1-5 | TRBV30 | CAWSVTGNQPQHF
NA | NA | TRBJ1-1 | TRBV14 | CASSPAVNTEAFF
once | TRBD1 | TRBJ1-5 | TRBV6-4 | CASSLDDRGFSNQPQHF
NA | NA | TRBJ2-2 | TRBV2 | CASTGENTGELFF
NA | NA | TRBJ2-7 | TRBV28 | CASSLAEGAVDEQYF
few | NA | TRBJ2-1 | TRBV9 | CASSARDPGGEQFF
NA | TRBD1 | TRBJ2-2 | TRBV27 | CASSLGGGNTGELFF
NA | NA | TRBJ2-3 | TRBV9 | CASSVAGIHTDTQYF
NA | TRBD2 | TRBJ2-1 | TRBV6-5 | CASSYSSGRGNEQFF
NA | TRBD1 | TRBJ2-3 | TRBV5-8 | CASSSRTGDGTQYF
NA | TRBD1 | TRBJ1-1 | TRBV6-5 | CASSYSYRGLRTEAFF
NA | TRBD1 | TRBJ2-7 | TRBV9 | CASSLSDRVSVEQYF
NA | NA | TRBJ1-2 | TRBV5-4 | CASSSDNYGYTF